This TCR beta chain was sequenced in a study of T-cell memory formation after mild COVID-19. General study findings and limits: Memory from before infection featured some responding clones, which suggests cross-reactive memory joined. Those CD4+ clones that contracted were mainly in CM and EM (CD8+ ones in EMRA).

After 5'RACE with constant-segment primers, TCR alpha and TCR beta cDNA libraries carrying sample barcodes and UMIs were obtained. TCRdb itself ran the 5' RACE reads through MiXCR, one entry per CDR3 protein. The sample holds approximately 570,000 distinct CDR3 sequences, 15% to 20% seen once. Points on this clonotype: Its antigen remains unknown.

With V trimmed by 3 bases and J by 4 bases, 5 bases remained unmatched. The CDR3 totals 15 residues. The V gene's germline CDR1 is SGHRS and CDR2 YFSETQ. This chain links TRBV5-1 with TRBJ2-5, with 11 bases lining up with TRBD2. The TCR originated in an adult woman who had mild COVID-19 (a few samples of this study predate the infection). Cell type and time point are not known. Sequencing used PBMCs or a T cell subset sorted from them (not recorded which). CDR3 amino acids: CASSSGLAVGETQYF. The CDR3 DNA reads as TGCGCCAGCAGCTCGGGACTAGCGGTTGGAGAGACCCAGTACTTC.